A selection of T cell receptor beta chains follows, all from one sample in a study of T cell responses to AZD1222 COVID-19 vaccine. The protocol was immunoSEQ multiplex PCR, while the TCRdb copy is restricted to in-frame clones and leaves out a portion. The sample yields approximately 150,000 clones, about 89% seen once. Source: peripheral blood, taken 28 days after the second dose of the MenACWY control vaccine. These receptors all come from an adult who received the MenACWY meningococcal vaccine as a control. CDR3s include the opening cysteine and the closing phenylalanine or tryptophan. The D gene is left open where the match is weak. Part of the rows lack a size; the others show once, few, many or a class for expanded clones.

v_call	j_call	clone_size	d_call	cdr3_aa	cdr3_nt
TRBV7-2	TRBJ2-7	-	TRBD1	CASSLASDRGYEQYF	TGTGCCAGCAGCTTAGCGAGTGACAGGGGGTACGAGCAGTACTTC
TRBV5-1	TRBJ2-5	-	-	CASSLAPGTETQYF	TGCGCCAGCAGCTTGGCTCCGGGAACAGAGACCCAGTACTTC
TRBV20-1	TRBJ1-2	-	-	CSASSPSYGYTF	TGCAGTGCTAGTTCCCCCAGCTATGGCTACACCTTC
TRBV3-1/TRBV3-2	TRBJ1-5	-	-	CASSQAGQPQHF	TGTGCCAGCAGCCAAGCAGGGCAGCCCCAGCATTTT
TRBV5-1	TRBJ1-4	-	-	CASSLAVGREKLFF	TGCGCCAGCAGCTTGGCGGTAGGGAGGGAAAAACTGTTTTTT
TRBV30	TRBJ1-5	-	-	CAWSVWGDFRPQHF	TGTGCCTGGAGTGTTTGGGGGGACTTTAGGCCCCAGCATTTT
TRBV12-3/TRBV12-4	TRBJ2-1	-	-	CASIETENEQFF	TGTGCCAGCATTGAGACGGAGAATGAGCAGTTCTTC
TRBV12-3/TRBV12-4	TRBJ2-7	-	-	CASSPSSYEQYF	TGTGCCAGCAGCCCGAGCTCCTACGAGCAGTACTTC
TRBV7-3	TRBJ1-1	-	-	CASSSDGAWGEAFF	TGTGCCAGCAGCTCGGACGGGGCCTGGGGTGAAGCTTTCTTT
TRBV6-5	TRBJ1-1	-	-	CASSYYDGKEAFF	TGTGCCAGCAGTTACTACGACGGAAAGGAAGCTTTCTTT
TRBV2	TRBJ1-1	-	-	CASSVQGNLNTEAFF	TGTGCCAGCAGTGTTCAGGGCAACCTGAACACTGAAGCTTTCTTT
TRBV3-1/TRBV3-2	TRBJ2-3	once	TRBD2	CASSQLTSGGTDTQYF	TGTGCCAGCAGCCAGCTGACTAGCGGCGGCACAGATACGCAGTATTTT
TRBV7-6	TRBJ2-1	-	-	CASSLGVGGGNEQFF	TGTGCCAGCAGCTTAGGAGTCGGGGGAGGCAATGAGCAGTTCTTC
TRBV7-8	TRBJ2-7	-	TRBD2	CASSWTSGSSYEQYF	TGTGCCAGCAGCTGGACTAGCGGGTCATCCTACGAGCAGTACTTC
TRBV10-1	TRBJ2-7	-	-	CASSEKGRVYEQYF	TGCGCCAGCAGTGAGAAGGGGAGAGTGTACGAGCAGTACTTC
TRBV28	TRBJ2-2	-	-	CASSFPNTGELFF	TGTGCCAGCAGTTTCCCAAACACCGGGGAGCTGTTTTTT
TRBV7-8	TRBJ2-3	few	-	CASSTDTVYPDTQYF	TGTGCCAGCAGCACCGACACCGTTTATCCAGATACGCAGTATTTT
TRBV6-2/TRBV6-3	TRBJ2-2	-	-	CASSYRVAGELFF	TGTGCCAGCAGTTATCGAGTCGCCGGGGAGCTGTTTTTT
TRBV3-1/TRBV3-2	TRBJ2-5	-	TRBD1	CASSDRGLTETQYF	TGTGCCAGCAGCGACAGGGGTCTTACAGAGACCCAGTACTTC
TRBV27	TRBJ2-2	once	TRBD1	CASSSNRDRANTGELFF	TGTGCCAGCAGTTCAAACCGGGACAGGGCCAACACCGGGGAGCTGTTTTTT
TRBV9	TRBJ2-7	-	TRBD1	CASSAGTATYEQYF	TGTGCCAGCAGCGCCGGGACAGCTACCTACGAGCAGTACTTC
TRBV2	TRBJ1-2	-	-	CASSEAEVVGYGYTF	TGTGCCAGCAGTGAAGCCGAAGTGGTAGGCTATGGCTACACCTTC
TRBV9	TRBJ2-7	-	-	CASSVEAQTGYEQYF	TGTGCCAGCAGCGTAGAAGCACAAACGGGCTACGAGCAGTACTTC
TRBV25-1	TRBJ2-7	-	TRBD2	CASSEGLAGTPGEQYF	TGTGCCAGCAGTGAGGGTCTAGCGGGGACCCCTGGCGAGCAGTACTTC
TRBV28	TRBJ2-5	-	-	CASRPPDQPAQYF	TGTGCCAGCAGGCCACCCGACCAGCCTGCCCAGTACTTC
TRBV28	TRBJ2-5	-	-	CASSVQGFGETQYF	TGTGCCAGCAGTGTCCAGGGTTTTGGAGAGACCCAGTACTTC
TRBV29-1	TRBJ2-3	-	-	CSVDGQFTDTQYF	TGCAGCGTTGACGGGCAGTTTACAGATACGCAGTATTTT
TRBV29-1	TRBJ1-2	once	TRBD1	CSVEDRVTF	TGCAGCGTTGAGGACAGGGTAACCTTC
TRBV27	TRBJ1-3	-	TRBD1	CASSLTGTGEAGNTIYF	TGTGCCAGCAGTTTAACCGGGACAGGGGAGGCTGGAAACACCATATATTTT
TRBV19	TRBJ2-6	-	-	CASTSSGANVLTF	TGTGCCAGTACCTCATCTGGGGCCAACGTCCTGACTTTC
TRBV7-3	TRBJ1-6	-	TRBD1	CASSSPGQALHF	TGTGCCAGCAGCTCCCCCGGACAGGCCCTCCACTTT
TRBV3-1/TRBV3-2	TRBJ1-2	-	-	CASSHQANYGYTF	TGTGCCAGCAGCCATCAGGCTAACTATGGCTACACCTTC
TRBV6-1	TRBJ1-2	once	TRBD1	CASSEQGAIVGYTF	TGTGCCAGCAGTGAACAGGGGGCGATAGTTGGCTACACCTTC
TRBV14	TRBJ2-1	-	TRBD1	CASSQDRTGASNEQFF	TGTGCCAGCAGCCAAGACCGGACAGGGGCATCCAATGAGCAGTTCTTC
TRBV19	TRBJ2-5	-	-	CASSPQETQYF	TGTGCCAGTAGCCCTCAAGAGACCCAGTACTTC
TRBV9	TRBJ2-7	-	TRBD2	CASSPRERGGFSREQYF	TGTGCCAGCAGCCCTCGAGAGCGGGGGGGGTTCTCTCGCGAGCAGTACTTC
TRBV5-5	TRBJ2-7	-	TRBD2	CASAQGLAGLYEQYF	TGTGCCTCAGCCCAGGGACTAGCGGGCCTCTACGAGCAGTACTTC
TRBV12-3/TRBV12-4	TRBJ2-2	-	-	CASSRDPTGELFF	TGTGCCAGCAGTCGGGACCCGACCGGGGAGCTGTTTTTT
TRBV12-3/TRBV12-4	TRBJ2-1	-	-	CASRSNNEQFF	TGTGCCAGCAGGAGTAACAATGAGCAGTTCTTC
TRBV7-2	TRBJ2-1	-	-	CASSYPGPVNEQFF	TGTGCCAGCAGCTACCCGGGCCCAGTCAATGAGCAGTTCTTC
TRBV12-3/TRBV12-4	TRBJ2-7	-	TRBD2	CATGAGGEQYF	TGTGCCACCGGGGCGGGAGGCGAGCAGTACTTC
TRBV7-2	TRBJ2-3	once	TRBD2	CASSPRLAEDTQYF	TGTGCCAGCAGCCCCAGACTAGCCGAAGATACGCAGTATTTT
TRBV19	TRBJ2-2	-	TRBD2	CASSRAGWLSGGPGTGELFF	TGTGCCAGTAGTCGGGCAGGATGGCTAAGCGGGGGGCCGGGTACCGGGGAGCTGTTTTTT
TRBV2	TRBJ1-5	-	-	CASNGGTTFSNQPQHF	TGTGCCAGCAACGGGGGCACTACGTTTAGCAATCAGCCCCAGCATTTT
TRBV6-5	TRBJ1-6	-	-	CASSYSGGLNSPLHF	TGTGCCAGCAGTTACTCGGGGGGGCTTAATTCACCCCTCCACTTT
TRBV27	TRBJ2-7	once	-	CASSLDGYYEQYF	TGTGCCAGCAGTTTGGACGGTTACTACGAGCAGTACTTC
TRBV27	TRBJ1-2	-	-	CASSSQGGNYGYTF	TGTGCCAGCAGTTCCCAGGGCGGTAACTATGGCTACACCTTC
TRBV19	TRBJ2-7	-	-	CASTFKQGREQYF	TGTGCCAGTACCTTTAAGCAGGGTCGCGAGCAGTACTTC